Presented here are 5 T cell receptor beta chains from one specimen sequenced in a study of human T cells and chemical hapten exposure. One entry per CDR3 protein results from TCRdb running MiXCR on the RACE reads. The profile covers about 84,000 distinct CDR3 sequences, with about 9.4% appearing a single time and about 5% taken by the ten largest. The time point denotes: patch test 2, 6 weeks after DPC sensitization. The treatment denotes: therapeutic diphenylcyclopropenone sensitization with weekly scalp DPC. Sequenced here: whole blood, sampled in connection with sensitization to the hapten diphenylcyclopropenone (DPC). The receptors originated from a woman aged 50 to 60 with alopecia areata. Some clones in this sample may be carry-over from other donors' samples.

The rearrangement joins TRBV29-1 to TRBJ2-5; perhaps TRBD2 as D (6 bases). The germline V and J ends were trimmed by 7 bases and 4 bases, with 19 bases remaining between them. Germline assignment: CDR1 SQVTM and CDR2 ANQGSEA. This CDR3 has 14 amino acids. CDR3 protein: CSARNRGNIETQYF. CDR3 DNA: TGCAGCGCCCGAAATCGGGGGAATATAGAGACCCAGTACTTC. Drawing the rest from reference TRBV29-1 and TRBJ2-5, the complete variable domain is SAVISQKPSRDICQRGTSLTIQCQVDSQVTMMFWYRQQPGQSLTLIATANQGSEATYESGFVIDKFPISRPNLTFSTLTVSNMSPEDSSIYLCSARNRGNIETQYFGPGTRLLVL.

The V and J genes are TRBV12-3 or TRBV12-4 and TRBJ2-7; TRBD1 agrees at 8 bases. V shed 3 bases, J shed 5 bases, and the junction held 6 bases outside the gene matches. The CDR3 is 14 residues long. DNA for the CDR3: TGTGCCAGCAGTTTCGGACAGGGAGCCCACGAGCAGTACTTC. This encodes CASSFGQGAHEQYF.

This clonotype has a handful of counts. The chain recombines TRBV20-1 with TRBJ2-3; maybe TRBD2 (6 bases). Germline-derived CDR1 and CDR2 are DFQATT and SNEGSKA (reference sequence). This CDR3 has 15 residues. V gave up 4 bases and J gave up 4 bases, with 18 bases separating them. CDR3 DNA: TGCAGTGCTATAAAACAGAGGGAGGTTTCAGATACGCAGTATTTT. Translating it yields CSAIKQREVSDTQYF.

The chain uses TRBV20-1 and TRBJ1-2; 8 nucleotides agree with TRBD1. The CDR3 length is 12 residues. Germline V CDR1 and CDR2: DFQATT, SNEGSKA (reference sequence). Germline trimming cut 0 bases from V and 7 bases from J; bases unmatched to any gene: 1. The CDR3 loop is CSARDQGAGYTF. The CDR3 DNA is TGCAGTGCTAGAGATCAGGGGGCTGGCTACACCTTC.

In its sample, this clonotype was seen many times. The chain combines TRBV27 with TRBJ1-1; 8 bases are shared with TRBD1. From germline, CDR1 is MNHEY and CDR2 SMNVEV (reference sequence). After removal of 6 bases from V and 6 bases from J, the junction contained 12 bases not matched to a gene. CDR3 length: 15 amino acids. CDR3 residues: CASRVQGASYSEAFF. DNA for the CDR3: TGTGCCAGCAGGGTTCAGGGGGCGAGTTACTCTGAAGCTTTCTTT.